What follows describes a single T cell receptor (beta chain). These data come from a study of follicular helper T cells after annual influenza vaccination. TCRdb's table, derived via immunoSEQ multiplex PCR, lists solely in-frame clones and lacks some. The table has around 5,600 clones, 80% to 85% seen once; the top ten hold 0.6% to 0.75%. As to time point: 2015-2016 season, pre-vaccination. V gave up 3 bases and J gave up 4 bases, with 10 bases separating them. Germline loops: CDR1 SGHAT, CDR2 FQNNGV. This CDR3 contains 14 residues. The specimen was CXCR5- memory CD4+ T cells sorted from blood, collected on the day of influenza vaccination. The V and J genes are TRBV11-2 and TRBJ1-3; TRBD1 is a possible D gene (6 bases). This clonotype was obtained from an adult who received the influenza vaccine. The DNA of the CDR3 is TGTGCCAGCAGCTTGTGGACAGAAGGAAACACCATATATTTT. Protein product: CASSLWTEGNTIYF.